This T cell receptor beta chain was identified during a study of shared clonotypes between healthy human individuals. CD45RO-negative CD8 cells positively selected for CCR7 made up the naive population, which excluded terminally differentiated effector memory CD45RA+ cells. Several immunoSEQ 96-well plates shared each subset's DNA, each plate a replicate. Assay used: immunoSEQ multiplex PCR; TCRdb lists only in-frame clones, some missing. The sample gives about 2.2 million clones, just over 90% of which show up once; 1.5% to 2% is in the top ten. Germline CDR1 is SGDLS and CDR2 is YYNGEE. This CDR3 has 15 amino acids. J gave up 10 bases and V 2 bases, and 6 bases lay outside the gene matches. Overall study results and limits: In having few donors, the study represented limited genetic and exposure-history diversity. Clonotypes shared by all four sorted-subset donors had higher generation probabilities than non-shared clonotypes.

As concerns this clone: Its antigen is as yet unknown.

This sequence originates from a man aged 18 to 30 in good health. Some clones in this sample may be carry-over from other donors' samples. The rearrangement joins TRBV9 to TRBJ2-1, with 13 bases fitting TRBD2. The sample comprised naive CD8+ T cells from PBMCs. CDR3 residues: CASSVRGTSGDEQFF. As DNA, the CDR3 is TGTGCCAGCAGCGTGAGGGGGACTAGCGGGGACGAGCAGTTCTTC.